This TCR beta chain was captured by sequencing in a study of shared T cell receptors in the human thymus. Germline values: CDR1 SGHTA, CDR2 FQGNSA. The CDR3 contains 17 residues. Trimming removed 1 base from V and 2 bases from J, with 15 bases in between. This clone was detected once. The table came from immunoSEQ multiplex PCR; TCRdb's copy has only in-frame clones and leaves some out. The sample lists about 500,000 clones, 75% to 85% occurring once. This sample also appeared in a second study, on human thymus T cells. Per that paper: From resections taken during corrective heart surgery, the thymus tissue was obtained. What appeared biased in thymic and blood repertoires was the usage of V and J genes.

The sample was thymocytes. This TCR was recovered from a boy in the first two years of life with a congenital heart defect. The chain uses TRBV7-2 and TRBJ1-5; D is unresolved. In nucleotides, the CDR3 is TGTGCCAGCAGCTTAGGGTCGGAGTCGCGAGGCAATCAGCCCCAGCATTTT. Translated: CASSLGSESRGNQPQHF.